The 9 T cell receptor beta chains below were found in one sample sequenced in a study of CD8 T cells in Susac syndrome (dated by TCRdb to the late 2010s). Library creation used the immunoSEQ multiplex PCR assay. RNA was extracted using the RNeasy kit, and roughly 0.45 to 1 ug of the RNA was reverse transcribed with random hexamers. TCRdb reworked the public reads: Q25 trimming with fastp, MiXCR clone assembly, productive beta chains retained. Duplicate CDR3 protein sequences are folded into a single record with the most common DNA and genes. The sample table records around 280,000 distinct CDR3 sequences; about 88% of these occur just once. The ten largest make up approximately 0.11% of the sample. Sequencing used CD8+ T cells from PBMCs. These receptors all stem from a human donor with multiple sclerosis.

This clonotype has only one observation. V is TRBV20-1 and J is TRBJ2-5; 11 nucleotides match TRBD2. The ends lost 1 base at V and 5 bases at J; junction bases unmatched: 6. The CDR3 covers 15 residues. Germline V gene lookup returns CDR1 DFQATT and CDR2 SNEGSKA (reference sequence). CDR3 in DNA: TGCAGTGCTAGAGTAATAGCGGGAGGGCCCGAGACCCAGTACTTC. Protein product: CSARVIAGGPETQYF.

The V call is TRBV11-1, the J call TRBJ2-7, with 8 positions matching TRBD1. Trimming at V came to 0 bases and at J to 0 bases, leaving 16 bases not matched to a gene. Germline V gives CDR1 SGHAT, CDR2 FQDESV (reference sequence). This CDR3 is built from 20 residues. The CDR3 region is CASSLATPRQGKGFSYEQYF. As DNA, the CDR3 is TGTGCCAGCAGCTTAGCCACACCCCGACAGGGGAAGGGATTCTCCTACGAGCAGTACTTC.

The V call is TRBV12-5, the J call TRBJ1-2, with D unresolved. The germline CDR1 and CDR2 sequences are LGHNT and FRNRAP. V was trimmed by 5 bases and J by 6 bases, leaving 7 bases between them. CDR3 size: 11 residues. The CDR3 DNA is TGTGCTAGTGGTCTAATTAATGGCTACACCTTC. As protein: CASGLINGYTF.

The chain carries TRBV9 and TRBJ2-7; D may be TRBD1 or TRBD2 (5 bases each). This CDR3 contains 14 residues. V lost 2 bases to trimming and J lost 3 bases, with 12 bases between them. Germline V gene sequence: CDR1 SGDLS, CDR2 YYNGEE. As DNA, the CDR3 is TGTGCCAGCAGCGTGGCCCGGGACGGCTACGAGCAGTACTTC. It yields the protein CASSVARDGYEQYF.

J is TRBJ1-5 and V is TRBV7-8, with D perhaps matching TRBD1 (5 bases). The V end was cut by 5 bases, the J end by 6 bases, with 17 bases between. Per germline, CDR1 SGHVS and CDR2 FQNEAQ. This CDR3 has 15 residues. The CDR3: CASSPNKGNSQPQHF. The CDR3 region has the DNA TGTGCCAGCAGCCCGAATAAGGGGAACAGTCAGCCCCAGCATTTT.

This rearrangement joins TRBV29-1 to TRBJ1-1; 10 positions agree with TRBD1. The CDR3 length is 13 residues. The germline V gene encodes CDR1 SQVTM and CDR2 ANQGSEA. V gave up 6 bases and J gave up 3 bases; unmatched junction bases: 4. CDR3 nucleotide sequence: TGCAGCGTCTGGGGGACAGGGGACACTGAAGCTTTCTTT. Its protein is CSVWGTGDTEAFF.

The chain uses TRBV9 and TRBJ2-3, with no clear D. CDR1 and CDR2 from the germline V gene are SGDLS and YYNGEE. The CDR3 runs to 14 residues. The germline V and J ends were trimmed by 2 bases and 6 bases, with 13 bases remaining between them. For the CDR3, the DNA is TGTGCCAGCAGCGTGTCTGGTGCCCACGATACGCAGTATTTT. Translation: CASSVSGAHDTQYF.

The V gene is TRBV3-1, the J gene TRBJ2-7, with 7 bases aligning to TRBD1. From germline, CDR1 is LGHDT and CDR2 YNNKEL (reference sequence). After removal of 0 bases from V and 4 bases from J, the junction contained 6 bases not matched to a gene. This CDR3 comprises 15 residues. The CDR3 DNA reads TGTGCCAGCAGCCAAGAACAGGGGAGACGATACGAGCAGTACTTC. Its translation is CASSQEQGRRYEQYF.

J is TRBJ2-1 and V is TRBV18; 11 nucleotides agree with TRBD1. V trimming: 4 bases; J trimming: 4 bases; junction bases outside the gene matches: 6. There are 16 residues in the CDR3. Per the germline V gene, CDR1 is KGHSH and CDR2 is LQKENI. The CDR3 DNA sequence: TGTGCCAGCTCACTAGGACAGGGGGCGAATTACAATGAGCAGTTCTTC. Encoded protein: CASSLGQGANYNEQFF.